This record covers a single T cell receptor (beta chain). Its antigen is as yet unknown. The germline V gene encodes CDR1 MNHEY and CDR2 SMNVEV (reference sequence). The CDR3 consists of 17 residues. V lost 0 bases, J lost 4 bases, and 18 bases lay in between. Assay: immunoSEQ multiplex PCR; the TCRdb copy retains only in-frame clones and omits some. The sample consists of more than 95,000 clones, roughly 88% of them appearing once. The data are from a study of cytomegalovirus exposure and HLA in healthy donors. Overall study context: The same platform was used for the 130 or so validation repertoires as for the approximately 730 first-cohort repertoires, as reported in a later analysis. Study results and limitations: Generally TCR sequences proved uncommon, though certain public TCRs appeared in numerous donors. First-cohort TCR clusters tended to co-occur in the approximately 120 validation repertoires, a later analysis found.

The source material was PBMCs. The rearrangement joins TRBV27 to TRBJ1-1; weak D call: TRBD1 (6 bases). The sequence came from a man between 18 and 29 years old in good health and CMV-seronegative. CDR3 amino acids: CASSLSGRGGWGTEAFF. DNA of the CDR3: TGTGCCAGCAGTTTATCTGGTAGGGGGGGCTGGGGCACTGAAGCTTTCTTT.